These T cell receptor beta chains were read from a single sample in a study of T cells after yellow fever vaccination. TCRdb processed the 5' RACE reads anew with MiXCR; each CDR3 protein has one entry. The data show 120,000 or so distinct CDR3 sequences, with roughly 6.8% seen just once and roughly 2.5% held by the top ten. The sample here was CD4+ T cells sorted from PBMCs, taken around 45 days after the first yellow fever vaccination. The receptors derive from a man younger than 35 who received the YFV17D yellow fever vaccine. The CDR3 runs from the conserved cysteine through the conserved F or W. D genes are given only for firm matches. Not every row has a clone size; where given, it reads once, few, many or a size class.

clone size	D gene	J gene	V gene	CDR3 protein	CDR3 DNA
many	NA	TRBJ1-1	TRBV15	CATSRKDSNKPEAFF	TGTGCCACCAGCAGAAAGGACAGCAATAAACCAGAAGCTTTCTTT
many	TRBD2	TRBJ2-3	TRBV20-1	CSAPVAGGSDTQYF	TGCAGTGCCCCCGTAGCGGGGGGCTCAGATACGCAGTATTTT
many	NA	TRBJ1-2	TRBV10-3	CAIMSGGDYGYTF	TGTGCCATCATGAGCGGGGGCGACTATGGCTACACCTTC
many	NA	TRBJ2-3	TRBV7-2	CASSLEEGPTQYF	TGTGCCAGCAGCTTGGAGGAGGGACCCACGCAGTATTTT
many	NA	TRBJ2-1	TRBV11-2	CASSPGLSSYNEQFF	TGTGCCAGCAGCCCCGGACTGAGCTCCTACAATGAGCAGTTCTTC
many	NA	TRBJ1-1	TRBV7-2	CASSLSTEAFF	TGTGCCAGCAGCTTATCCACTGAAGCTTTCTTT
many	NA	TRBJ2-5	TRBV7-2	CASSLGLAQETQYF	TGTGCCAGCAGCTTAGGCCTAGCCCAAGAGACCCAGTACTTC
NA	NA	TRBJ1-5	TRBV20-1	CSARELRDGTQPQHF	TGCAGTGCTAGAGAGCTTAGGGACGGGACTCAGCCCCAGCATTTT
many	NA	TRBJ1-1	TRBV18	CASSQDNGLEAFF	TGTGCCAGCTCACAGGACAACGGTCTTGAAGCTTTCTTT
many	NA	TRBJ1-1	TRBV2	CASSEAETLMNTEAFF	TGTGCCAGCAGTGAAGCCGAAACCCTTATGAACACTGAAGCTTTCTTT
many	NA	TRBJ1-5	TRBV20-1	CSAVGGWQPQHF	TGCAGTGCAGTTGGGGGATGGCAGCCCCAGCATTTT
many	TRBD2	TRBJ2-2	TRBV12-3/TRBV12-4	CASSQTSGNTGELFF	TGTGCCAGCAGTCAAACTAGCGGGAACACCGGGGAGCTGTTTTTT
many	NA	TRBJ1-5	TRBV14	CASSQGPDQPQHF	TGTGCCAGCAGCCAGGGTCCTGATCAGCCCCAGCATTTT
many	NA	TRBJ2-1	TRBV12-5	CASGSRRNEQFF	TGTGCTAGTGGTTCCCGGAGAAATGAGCAGTTCTTC
many	NA	TRBJ2-1	TRBV27	CASSPLVTDEQFF	TGTGCCAGCAGTCCCTTAGTGACCGATGAGCAGTTCTTC
many	NA	TRBJ2-1	TRBV3-1	CASSLRDASGSEQFF	TGTGCCAGCAGCCTACGGGACGCCAGCGGTTCTGAGCAGTTCTTC
many	NA	TRBJ2-1	TRBV7-3	CASSLRAGETYNEQFF	TGTGCCAGCAGCTTAAGGGCAGGGGAGACCTACAATGAGCAGTTCTTC
many	TRBD1	TRBJ2-7	TRBV2	CASSDQGVTYEQYF	TGTGCCAGCAGCGACCAGGGGGTCACCTACGAGCAGTACTTC
many	TRBD1	TRBJ2-2	TRBV7-3	CASSQPKGQGTGELFF	TGTGCCAGCAGTCAACCTAAGGGACAGGGGACCGGGGAGCTGTTTTTT
many	NA	TRBJ1-4	TRBV7-2	CASSLYGGINEKLFF	TGTGCCAGCAGCTTATACGGGGGGATTAATGAAAAACTGTTTTTT
many	NA	TRBJ2-3	TRBV9	CASSVGAFSTDTQYF	TGTGCCAGCAGCGTTGGAGCCTTTAGCACAGATACGCAGTATTTT
many	TRBD1	TRBJ1-5	TRBV4-2	CASSQPDRDQPQHF	TGTGCCAGCAGCCAACCCGACAGGGATCAGCCCCAGCATTTT